The source of this T cell receptor (beta chain) is a study of blood T cells in healthy people across ages. A sample-barcoded 5' primer and a J-beta primer mix were used in a second PCR of roughly 7 to 11 cycles. TCRdb re-called the 5' RACE reads through MiXCR, storing one row per CDR3 protein. The repertoire includes hundreds of thousands of distinct CDR3 sequences, more than 45% of them detected once, and around 23% sits in the top ten. The CDR3 consists of 14 residues. Germline V gene lookup returns CDR1 DFQATT and CDR2 SNEGSKA (reference sequence). The V gene end was trimmed by 7 bases and the J gene end by 7 bases; junction bases not matched to a gene: 13. The donors, healthy Caucasians from Russia, were aged roughly 6 to 100. This clonotype was observed once.

The chain combines TRBV20-1 with TRBJ2-7; 10 positions agree with TRBD1. The source of this sequence is an elderly man in good health. The sample comprised blood. The CDR3 reads CSVPPGTGDREQYF. CDR3 coding DNA: TGCAGTGTCCCACCTGGGACAGGGGATCGGGAGCAGTACTTC.